One and the same sample provided the 21 T cell receptor delta chains below, sequenced in a study of gamma-delta chains in newborns, infants, children. TCRdb re-processed the reads using CATT. Among roughly 5,000 delta-chain clones listed, approximately 3% were seen once. What was sequenced was blood. These receptors were collected from a child who was a newborn, infant or young child, either healthy, febrile or measles-vaccinated (not recorded which).

This clone was observed a handful of times. A much larger clone lies one base from this, so it may be a read error. The chain is built from TRDV2 and TRDJ3; 7 positions match TRDD3. Germline CDR1 is GEAIGNYY and CDR2 is EKD. This CDR3 region has 21 residues. CDR3 protein: CACDTEKKIEGYSWDARQMFF. For the CDR3, the DNA is TGTGCCTGTGACACCGAGAAAAAGATTGAGGGATACTCCTGGGACGCCCGACAGATGTTTTTC.

This clone was counted a few times. The amino acid sequence in TCRdb belongs to a much larger clone and departs from this DNA's translation at residue 9, likely a sequencing read error; the sequence shown is translated from the DNA. The chain is built from TRDV1 and TRDJ2; TRDD3 aligns across 11 bases. Germline V gene sequence: CDR1 TSWWSYY, CDR2 QGS. The CDR3 covers 20 residues. V trimming: 0 bases; J trimming: 3 bases; junction bases outside the gene matches: 12. The CDR3 sequence: CALGELSFRVLGDMTAQLFF. The DNA for the CDR3 is TGTGCTCTTGGGGAACTATCTTTTCGCGTACTGGGGGATATGACAGCACAACTCTTCTTT.

By share, this clone ranks as large. Other DNA sequences within the sample encode an identical CDR3. The V call is TRDV2, the J call TRDJ1; 9 bases are shared with TRDD3. The V and J ends lost 5 bases and 0 bases, in that order; junction bases with no gene match: 12. The CDR3 length is 17 residues. Germline V gene data show CDR1 as GEAIGNYY and CDR2 as EKD. CDR3 region: CACGLRVLGDHTDKLIF. As DNA, the CDR3 is TGTGCCTGTGGTCTCCGAGTACTGGGGGACCACACCGATAAACTCATCTTT.

This clone is categorized as medium-sized. This may arise from a read error, as a much more abundant clone is one base away. The V gene is TRDV2, the J gene TRDJ3, with 8 bases matching TRDD3. Germline loops: CDR1 GEAIGNYY, CDR2 EKD. J gave up 0 bases and V 0 bases, and 6 bases lay outside the gene matches. There are 19 residues in the CDR3. The CDR3 DNA follows: TGTGCCTGTGACACCTGGGGGATTCGAGTCTCCTGGGACACCCGACAGATGTTTTTC. Protein sequence: CACDTWGIRVSWDTRQMFF.

In this sample, this clone turned up a few times. The protein in TCRdb stems from a much larger clone and differs at residue 4 from this DNA's translation, likely a read error; here the protein is translated from the DNA. This chain connects TRDV2 to TRDJ1; TRDD3 matches at 10 bases. The germline V gene encodes CDR1 GEAIGNYY and CDR2 EKD. The CDR3 contains 17 residues. CDR3: CACGTVDLLGDKGKLIF. CDR3 coding DNA: TGTGCCTGTGGCACCGTCGATCTCCTGGGGGATAAAGGTAAACTCATCTTT.

There are a few counts of this clone. The J gene is TRDJ1, the V gene TRDV1; D perhaps matches TRDD3 (8 bases). Germline V CDR1 and CDR2: TSWWSYY, QGS. The germline V and J ends were trimmed by 4 bases and 1 base, with 25 bases remaining between them. The CDR3 sequence is 19 residues long. This CDR3 reads CALGVGGSYWGDFTDKLIF. DNA for the CDR3: TGTGCTCTTGGGGTTGGGGGTTCCTACTGGGGGGACTTCACCGATAAACTCATCTTT.

This chain uses TRDV2 with TRDJ3, with 11 bases that match TRDD3. Looked up from germline, CDR1 is GEAIGNYY and CDR2 is EKD. After removal of 4 bases from V and 0 bases from J, the junction contained 4 bases not matched to a gene. The CDR3 is made up of 18 amino acids. DNA for the CDR3: TGTGCCTGTGAGCGACTGGGGGATAACTCCTGGGACACCCGACAGATGTTTTTC. It codes for CACERLGDNSWDTRQMFF.

On this clone itself: TCRdb's protein for this DNA is that of a much larger clone and differs from the translation at residue 9, likely a read error; the protein shown is the DNA translation. The V gene is TRDV1, the J gene TRDJ2; TRDD3 agrees at 8 bases. This CDR3 is 17 amino acids long. The germline V gene has CDR1 TSWWSYY and CDR2 QGS. V gave up 6 bases and J gave up 1 base; unmatched junction bases: 10. CDR3 nucleotides: TGTGCTCTTGGACACAACTGGGGGGTGGGTTTGACAGCACAACTCTTCTTT. Protein: CALGHNWGVGLTAQLFF.

This clone was detected only a few times. This DNA's translation and the protein TCRdb lists, from a much larger clone, do not match at residue 10, likely due to a read error; the protein shown is translated from the DNA. J is TRDJ3 and V is TRDV2; 7 positions match TRDD3. The CDR3 spans 19 residues. V lost 0 bases to trimming and J lost 0 bases; unmatched junction nucleotides: 7. The germline V gene has CDR1 GEAIGNYY and CDR2 EKD. CDR3 DNA: TGTGCCTGTGACACCTGGACCTGGGGGGACTCCTGGGACACCCGACAGATGTTTTTC. It yields the protein CACDTWTWGDSWDTRQMFF.

This clone was detected a few times. This may be a read error, as it is one base from a much larger clone. This CDR3 is also generated by other DNA sequences in the sample. The CDR3 loop is CALGEHVRSTGGKSSWDTRQMFF. CDR3 in DNA: TGTGCTCTTGGTGAACACGTAAGAAGTACTGGGGGAAAAAGCTCCTGGGACACCCGACAGATGTTTTTC. The chain carries TRDV1 and TRDJ3, with 9 bases identical to TRDD3. The CDR3 is 23 residues long. Germline values: CDR1 TSWWSYY, CDR2 QGS.

This clone was seen a few times. A single base is all that separates this from a far larger clone, so a read error is likely. Other DNA sequences in the sample encode the same CDR3. The chain joins TRDV1 to TRDJ3; 9 nucleotides agree with TRDD3. The CDR3 extends over 17 amino acids. The V and J ends lost 5 bases and 4 bases, in that order; junction bases with no gene match: 6. In germline, CDR1 is TSWWSYY, CDR2 QGS. This CDR3 reads CALGYWGSSWDTRQMFF. CDR3 nucleotides: TGTGCTCTTGGGTACTGGGGGAGCTCTTGGGACACCCGACAGATGTTTTTC.

This clone was counted a few times. A much larger clonotype is one base distant, so this may be a read error. This sequence joins TRDV2 and TRDJ3, with 7 bases that match TRDD3. V lost 3 bases to trimming and J lost 0 bases; unmatched junction nucleotides: 10. This CDR3 is built from 19 residues. Germline CDR1 and CDR2: GEAIGNYY and EKD. The CDR3 nucleotides read TGTGCCTGTGACTCCCTGGGGGCTCCGGTCTCCTGGGACACCCGACAGATGTTTTTC. Translation gives CACDSLGAPVSWDTRQMFF.

Turning to this clone: A read error may be the cause here, since a much bigger clone is one base away. The genes are TRDV2 and TRDJ3; 13 nucleotides align to TRDD3. This CDR3 contains 23 residues. Germline V lookup: CDR1 GEAIGNYY, CDR2 EKD. The CDR3: CARDTRLLGDTWFGSWDTRQMFF. CDR3 nucleotide sequence: TGTGCCCGTGACACTCGCCTACTGGGGGATACGTGGTTTGGATCCTGGGACACCCGACAGATGTTTTTC.

In its sample, this clone ranks as medium-sized. Other nucleotide sequences from this sample produce the same CDR3. The J gene is TRDJ1, the V gene TRDV3; D unresolved. The CDR3 length is 17 residues. Germline V gene data show CDR1 as TVYSNPD and CDR2 as GDNSRS (reference sequence). V was cut by 1 base and J by 3 bases, with 24 bases left in between. The CDR3 reads CAFTALFFGVPSDKLIF. In DNA form, the CDR3 reads TGTGCCTTTACCGCCCTATTCTTCGGGGTACCTTCCGATAAACTCATCTTT.

As regards this clone: A read error is likely here: a far larger clone is one base away. The same CDR3 can be traced to other DNA sequences in this sample. The chain combines TRDV2 with TRDJ3; D possibly corresponds to TRDD3 (6 bases). CDR1 is GEAIGNYY and CDR2 is EKD in the germline V gene. There are 17 residues in the CDR3. The CDR3 here is CACDTGLGIWDTRQMFF. CDR3 bases: TGCGCCTGTGACACAGGACTGGGAATATGGGACACCCGACAGATGTTTTTC.

As concerns this clone: The protein recorded in TCRdb matches a much larger clone and deviates from this DNA's translation at residue 18, suggesting a read error; the protein here is obtained by translating the DNA. The chain couples TRDV2 to TRDJ3; 8 nucleotides agree with TRDD3. CDR3 length: 20 residues. Germline V gene data show CDR1 as GEAIGNYY and CDR2 as EKD. CDR3 loop: CACDTALGVQSSWDTRQVFF. Here the CDR3 DNA reads TGTGCCTGTGACACCGCACTGGGGGTCCAGAGCTCCTGGGACACCCGACAGGTGTTTTTC.

This clone was counted a few times. The protein TCRdb gives is from a much larger clone and does not agree with this DNA's translation at residue 8, likely a read error; the protein shown here comes from the DNA. The chain joins TRDV2 to TRDJ3, with D perhaps TRDD3 (5 bases). Germline V gives CDR1 GEAIGNYY, CDR2 EKD. Trimming pared 1 base from V and 0 bases from J, leaving 18 bases between. The CDR3 runs to 20 residues. As DNA, the CDR3 is TGTGCCTGTGACACACCGGGCCGGGGGCTAAGCTCCTGGGACACCCGACAGATGTTTTTC. This translates into CACDTPGRGLSSWDTRQMFF.

Worth noting for this clone: This DNA translates differently at residue 13 from the TCRdb protein, which is that of a much larger clone; a read error is likely, and the protein shown is the DNA's own translation. The V gene is TRDV1, the J gene TRDJ1, with 8 bases lining up with TRDD3. Trimming removed 1 base from V and 0 bases from J; junction bases left unmatched: 16. CDR1 and CDR2 (germline): TSWWSYY, QGS. This CDR3 has 20 residues. CDR3 DNA: TGTGCTCTTGGGGAACGGAGAAGCGTGGGATACGCGGAGTACACCGATAAACTCATCTTT. Its translation is CALGERRSVGYAEYTDKLIF.

On this clone: The TCRdb record carries a much larger clone's protein, which differs from this DNA's translation at residue 10; a read error is the likely cause, and the protein listed here is the DNA translation. The rearrangement joins TRDV2 to TRDJ2; D is unresolved. CDR3 size: 15 residues. Germline V lookup: CDR1 GEAIGNYY, CDR2 EKD. The CDR3 sequence: CACQASHALIAQLFF. The CDR3 coding sequence is TGTGCCTGTCAAGCTAGTCATGCTTTGATAGCACAACTCTTCTTT.

By its share, this clone is large. The sample holds other DNA sequences that translate to the same CDR3. The rearrangement joins TRAV29/DV5 to TRDJ2; 9 bases fit TRDD3. The CDR3 totals 18 residues. Germline V gene sequence: CDR1 NSMFDY, CDR2 ISSIKDK. Trimming took 0 bases from V and 1 from J; bases not matched to a gene: 10. The CDR3 DNA reads as TGTGCAGCAAGCGCGGGGGACGTACTGGGGGATTTGACAGCACAACTCTTCTTT. This encodes CAASAGDVLGDLTAQLFF. Combining the CDR3 with reference TRAV29/DV5 and TRDJ2 gives the whole variable domain DQQVKQNSPSLSVQEGRISILNCDYTNSMFDYFLWYKKYPAEGPTFLISISSIKDKNEDGRFTVFLNKSAKHLSLHIVPSQPGDSAVYFCAASAGDVLGDLTAQLFFGKGTQLIVEP.

Details on this clone: The junction does not match germline at one end; this may be a read error. The V and J genes are TRDV2 and TRDJ3; a possible D gene is TRDD3 (6 bases). Germline V gives CDR1 GEAIGNYY, CDR2 EKD. CDR3 size: 19 residues. CDR3 coding DNA: TGTGCCTGTGACACCGTGGGGGTTATAGCAATCTGGGACACCCGGCAGATATTTTTC. As protein: CACDTVGVIAIWDTRQIFF.